Below, one TCR beta chain is given with its context. This clonotype was recorded only once. The antigen it recognizes is unknown. The sample holds no much larger clone one base away, and base qualities are not on file. Single-read evidence is weak. This sample stems from a study of T cells in Graves' hyperthyroidism and ophthalmopathy (dated by TCRdb to between 2018 and 2021). For the wider study: Peripheral blood samples were taken at initial diagnosis, before any treatment was given. For training and testing, the 95 to 100 patients in the discovery cohort were randomly divided in a 7:3 ratio. The paper reports TCR Vbeta CDR3 sequencing of over 120 peripheral blood samples: 40 to 45 ophthalmopathy, under 80 hyperthyroidism and approximately 17 progressor patients. Following sampling, methimazole starting at 30 mg daily was given to hyperthyroidism patients, and high-dose intravenous methylprednisolone was given to ophthalmopathy patients. Whether ophthalmopathy could be predicted prospectively was tested in an independent validation cohort made up of 18 to 20 hyperthyroidism patients plus 17 patients who later progressed to ophthalmopathy. To identify distinguishing TCR V-J signatures, a discovery cohort of 100 or so patients was used, comprising 43 with Graves' ophthalmopathy and some 57 with stable Graves' hyperthyroidism. Thyroid tissue and blood T-cell repertoires from several Graves' hyperthyroidism patients were also compared in the study. Results the study describes overall, beyond this receptor: Most expanded thyroid clonotypes (frequency above 0.001) were also detected in blood, a finding suggesting that blood repertoires may reflect thyroid immune responses. No statistical method was used to set the sample size in advance, and investigators knew the group allocation. A model built on a 13 V-J signature distinguished ophthalmopathy from stable hyperthyroidism, reaching around 88% sensitivity and about 81% specificity in cross-validation and 80%/75% in testing. In validation, the model predicted progression to ophthalmopathy a median of roughly 6.5 months before onset, with 65% to 71% sensitivity and 72.22% specificity.

Amplification of TCR beta CDR3 regions was carried out from RNA transcripts. The TCR CDR3 was subjected to a first round of RT-PCR using the HTBI primer set and the Qiagen OneStep RT-PCR kit. Libraries were constructed in a second round of multiplex PCR, after which size selection and purification were performed. Libraries were sequenced paired-end with 100 bp reads on an Illumina HiSeq2000. Turning to the authors' computational methods: SOAPnuke was used to process the raw data, with reads discarded if the reads contained adapters or uncalled bases, had a mean Phred below 15, or lacked an exact constant-primer or identifier match. High-quality paired reads were merged using COPE v1.2.5, and each unique nucleotide sequence was defined as a clonotype. MiTCR v1.1 was used to align clonotypes to the IMGT TRBV, TRBD and TRBJ reference segments. The analysis was restricted to V-J combinations with a frequency above 0.0001, which together covered just over 99% of the repertoires. A TCS score was defined as the ratio between F50 (clonal expansion) and ExV (chaos), using BLOSUM62-based TCRdist between CDR3 peptides within each V-J. Welch's t-statistics and random forest reduced fewer than 600 V-J features to roughly 13, which were used in a naive Bayes classifier (R e1071). The raw public data were reprocessed by TCRdb itself: fastp quality trimming at Q25, MiXCR clonotype calling, in-frame beta chains only. Each CDR3 protein gets just one entry, which takes the most common genes and DNA from the rows behind it. The V and J calls follow TCRdb's processing rather than the paper's. The sample includes roughly 660,000 distinct CDR3 sequences, with approximately 15% observed a single time. Of the sample, roughly a sixth falls within the top ten clones.

Stable Graves' hyperthyroidism was defined as the absence of progression to ophthalmopathy over 18 months of follow-up. Hyperthyroidism patients were aged 18 to 65 years and newly diagnosed, with disease duration of less than 2 months. Exclusion was applied to patients with uncontrolled infections, other autoimmune diseases, pregnancy or lactation. Diagnoses relied on clinical symptoms, serum thyroxine and TRAb, thyroid ultrasound and orbital computed tomography. Ficoll-Paque density gradient centrifugation was used to isolate PBMCs from approximately 10 ml of fresh peripheral blood. Total RNA was extracted with Trizol reagent, and quality was checked on an Agilent 2100 Bioanalyzer. The specimen was blood. The sequence came from a man over 45 with Graves' hyperthyroidism.

The DNA reads as follows: TGTGCCAGTAGTGTCTTCGGGGAGACCCAGTACTTC. It is translated as CASSVFGETQYF. The chain couples TRBV19 to TRBJ2-5; no D gene is confidently identified. The CDR3 numbers 12 residues from cysteine through phenylalanine. The kept DNA is CDR3 alone, 36 bases in frame from the first base. Via the germline V gene (reference sequence), CDR1 is LNHDA and CDR2 SQIVND. V is pared back by 5 bases and J by 5 bases, with 9 bases lying between the germline termini.